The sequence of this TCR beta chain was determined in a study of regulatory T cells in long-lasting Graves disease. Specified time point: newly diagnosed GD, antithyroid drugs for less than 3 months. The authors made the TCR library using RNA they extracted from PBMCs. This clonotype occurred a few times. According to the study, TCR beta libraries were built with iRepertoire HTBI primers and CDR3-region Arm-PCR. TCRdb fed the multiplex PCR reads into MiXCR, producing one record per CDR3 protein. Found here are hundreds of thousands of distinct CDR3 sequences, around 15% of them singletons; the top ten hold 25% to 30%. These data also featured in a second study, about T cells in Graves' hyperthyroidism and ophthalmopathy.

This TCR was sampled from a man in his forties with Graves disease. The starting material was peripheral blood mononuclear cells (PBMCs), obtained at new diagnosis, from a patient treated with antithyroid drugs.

Here the CDR3 DNA reads TGTGCCTGGAGTGTACTTAGGGGGGGAGGGCAGTTCTTC. Its translation is CAWSVLRGGGQFF. The chain joins TRBV30 to TRBJ2-1, with TRBD2 as a possible D gene (7 bases). This CDR3 has 13 amino acids. Per the germline V gene, CDR1 is GTSNPN and CDR2 is SVGIG (reference sequence). V was pared by 0 bases and J by 12 bases, with 15 bases between. Combining the CDR3 with reference TRBV30 and TRBJ2-1 gives the whole variable domain SQTIHQWPATLVQPVGSPLSLECTVEGTSNPNLYWYRQAAGRGLQLLFYSVGIGQISSEVPQNLSASRPQDRQFILSSKKLLLSDSGFYLCAWSVLRGGGQFFGPGTRLTVL.